The TCR beta chain under discussion was sequenced for a study of neurological immune-mediated disorders. Sorted libraries were made with approximately 920,000 CD4+ or CD8+ T cells. Looked up from germline, CDR1 is DFQATT and CDR2 is SNEGSKA (reference sequence). Trimming cost V 6 bases and J 6 bases; bases outside gene matches: 11. This CDR3 contains 15 residues. Findings and limits, study-wide: There were no CDR3 amino acid sequences shared by expanded clones across subjects, a result suggesting private repertoires in all groups. In HTLV-1-associated myelopathy, TCR clonal expansion was greatest, and in multiple sclerosis it was least, below healthy controls.

The making of cDNA relied on 5'RACE with 10-nucleotide random UMIs. TCRdb analysed the 5' RACE reads with MiXCR anew, one entry per CDR3 protein. Here the sample spans approximately 4,800 distinct CDR3 sequences, under 25% being singletons. In its sample, this clonotype is medium-sized. Its antigen is not known. This receptor was obtained from a woman aged 60 to 75 with HTLV-1-associated myelopathy (HAM/TSP). Sequenced sample: CD8+ T cells from blood. This chain joins TRBV20-1 and TRBJ1-5; 10 bases agree with TRBD1. The CDR3 sequence: CSAEPGTGVSQPQHF. Here the CDR3 DNA reads TGCAGTGCAGAACCCGGGACAGGGGTATCTCAGCCCCAGCATTTT.